This TCR beta chain was identified in a study of T cell responses to AZD1222 COVID-19 vaccine (dated by TCRdb to the early 2020s). Looking at the study overall: AZD1222 recipients given second doses at about 4 weeks or at about 12 weeks were pooled, since spike-specific TCR depth and breadth were not found to differ between the two schedules. Trial participants were enrolled into age subgroups of 18-55, 56-69 and 70-plus years, which contained 148, 28 and 57 TCR-sequenced participants, respectively. A total of 233 trial participants underwent TCR sequencing, of whom about 210 had received two doses of AZD1222 and roughly 26 had received two doses of the MenACWY control vaccine.

The CDR3 regions of human TCRbeta chains were subjected to immunosequencing. The original pipeline was this. TCRs in the repertoires were matched against a reference library of SARS-CoV-2-specific TCRs that had been generated with the MIRA antigen-specificity platform. Breadth was defined as the fraction of unique TCRs that were SARS-CoV-2-associated. Depth was defined as the fraction of total T cells that were SARS-CoV-2-associated. Using the MIRA data, every spike-specific TCR was mapped to the spike region that the TCR reacted to and assigned to either a CD4 or a CD8 class. Log10-transformed breadth and depth values were compared by one-way ANOVA with Sidak's multiple comparisons tests. As stored in TCRdb, this immuneACCESS dataset retains in-frame rearrangements with V and J assigned. A fraction of the clones does not appear; measured against another copy, unresolved V genes explain less than half of the discrepancy, and the remainder lacks a known reason. V, J and clone size are taken as reported in that table, and D and trimming were inferred from the DNA itself. Counted in this sample were 180,000 or so clones; 85% to 90% of them appeared once. More than 7% of the sample comes from the top ten.

This clone was seen just once. The antigen this receptor binds is unknown. Base qualities were left out, and no much larger clone turns up one base away. Results the study describes overall, beyond this receptor: Reportedly, close to half of the unique spike-specific TCRs recognized epitopes lying outside the regions that are mutated in the B.1.351 and B.1.1.7 variants. In the small 56-69-year group, the increase in depth fell short of significance, most likely because of low power. Vaccine-associated CD4 TCRs spanned the whole spike protein, with dominant responses in regions 160-218 and 743-854. Most participants were white British and females outnumbered males, and the authors suggested that clonal diversity may have been underestimated. After two AZD1222 doses, spike-specific TCR breadth and depth were significantly higher than at day 0 and than in MenACWY recipients. Because no day 14 peak-response samples were available, repertoires were characterized only after the peak T cell response. Conclusions about previously exposed vaccinees are limited because only a handful of AZD1222 recipients were SARS-CoV-2 seropositive at baseline.

This specimen's time point label, per the study, means: baseline before first vaccination. The vaccinee samples were drawn from two UK trials, COV001 and COV002, one of which was a single-blind randomized controlled phase 2/3 trial testing AZD1222 (ChAdOx1 nCoV-19) in healthy adults. Trial participant PBMC samples were collected at day 0 and day 28 after the second dose for TCRbeta chain sequencing. The CDR3 goes from the cysteine to the phenylalanine over 13 residues. Only the CDR3 region is kept as DNA, spanning 39 bases read in frame from base 1. Trimming accounts for 6 bases at V and 9 bases at J, while the number of junction bases matched to no gene is 5.

This chain joins TRBV12-3 or TRBV12-4 to TRBJ1-6, with 7 middle bases fitting TRBD1. The specimen was peripheral blood, collected on day 0 of AZD1222 vaccination. The receptor was isolated from an adult in good health. The CDR3 protein is CASSDRVSSPLHF. The DNA reads TGTGCCAGCAGCGACAGGGTATCTTCACCCCTCCACTTT.